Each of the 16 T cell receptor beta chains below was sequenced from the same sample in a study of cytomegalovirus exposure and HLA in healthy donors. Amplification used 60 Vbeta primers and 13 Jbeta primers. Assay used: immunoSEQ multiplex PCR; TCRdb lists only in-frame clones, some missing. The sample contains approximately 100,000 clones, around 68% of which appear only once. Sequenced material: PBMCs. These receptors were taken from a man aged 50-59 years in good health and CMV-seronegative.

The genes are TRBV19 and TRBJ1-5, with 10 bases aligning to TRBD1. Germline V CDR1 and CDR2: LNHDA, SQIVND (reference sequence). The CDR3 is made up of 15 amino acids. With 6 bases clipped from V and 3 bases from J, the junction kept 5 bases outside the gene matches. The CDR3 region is CASRTGQGLNQPQHF. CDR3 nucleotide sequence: TGTGCCAGTAGGACGGGACAGGGGCTCAATCAGCCCCAGCATTTT.

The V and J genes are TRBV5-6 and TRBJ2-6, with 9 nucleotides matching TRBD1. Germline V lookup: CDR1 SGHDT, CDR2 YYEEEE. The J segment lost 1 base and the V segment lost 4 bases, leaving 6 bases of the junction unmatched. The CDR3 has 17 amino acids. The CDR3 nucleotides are TGTGCCAGCAGCATTGGACAGGGGATATCTGGGGCCAACGTCCTGACTTTC. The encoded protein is CASSIGQGISGANVLTF.

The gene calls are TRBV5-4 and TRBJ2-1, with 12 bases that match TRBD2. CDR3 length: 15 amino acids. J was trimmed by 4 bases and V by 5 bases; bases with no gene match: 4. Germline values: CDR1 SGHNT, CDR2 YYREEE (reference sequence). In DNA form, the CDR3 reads TGTGCCAGCAGTTCACTAGCGGGGGGATACAATGAGCAGTTCTTC. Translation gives CASSSLAGGYNEQFF.

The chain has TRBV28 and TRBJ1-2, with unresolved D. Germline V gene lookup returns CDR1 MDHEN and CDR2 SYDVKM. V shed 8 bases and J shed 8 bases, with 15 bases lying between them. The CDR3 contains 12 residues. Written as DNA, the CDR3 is TGTGCCAGCTCAAATAGAGCGCGGGGCTACACCTTC. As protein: CASSNRARGYTF.

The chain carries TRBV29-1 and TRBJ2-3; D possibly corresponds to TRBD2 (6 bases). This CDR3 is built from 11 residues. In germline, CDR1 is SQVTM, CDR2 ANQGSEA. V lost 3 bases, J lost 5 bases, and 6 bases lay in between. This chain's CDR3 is CSVEGGDTQYF. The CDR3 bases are TGCAGCGTTGAGGGGGGAGATACGCAGTATTTT.

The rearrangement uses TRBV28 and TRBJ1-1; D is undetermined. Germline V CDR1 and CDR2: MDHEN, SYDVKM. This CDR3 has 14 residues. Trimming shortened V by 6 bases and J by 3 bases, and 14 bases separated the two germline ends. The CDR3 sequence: CASRIPPGYTEAFF. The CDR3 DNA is TGTGCCAGCAGGATACCCCCGGGATACACTGAAGCTTTCTTT.

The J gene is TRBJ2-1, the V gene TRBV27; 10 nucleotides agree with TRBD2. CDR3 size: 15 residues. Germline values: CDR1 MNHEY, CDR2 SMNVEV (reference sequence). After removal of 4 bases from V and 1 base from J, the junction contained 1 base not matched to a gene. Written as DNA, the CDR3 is TGTGCCAGCAGTTCTAGCGGGGGATCCTACAATGAGCAGTTCTTC. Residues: CASSSSGGSYNEQFF.

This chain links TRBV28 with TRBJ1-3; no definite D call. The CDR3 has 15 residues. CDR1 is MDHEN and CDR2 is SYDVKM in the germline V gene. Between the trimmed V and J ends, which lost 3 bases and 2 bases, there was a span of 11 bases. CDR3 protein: CASSLGTLTGNTIYF. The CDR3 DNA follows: TGTGCCAGCAGTTTGGGCACCTTAACTGGAAACACCATATATTTT.

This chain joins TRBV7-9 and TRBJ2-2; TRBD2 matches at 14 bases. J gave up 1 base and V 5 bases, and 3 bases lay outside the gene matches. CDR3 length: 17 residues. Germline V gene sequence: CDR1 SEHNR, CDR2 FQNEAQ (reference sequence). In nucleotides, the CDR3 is TGTGCCAGCAGCCGGACTAGCGGGGGGCGGAACACCGGGGAGCTGTTTTTT. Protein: CASSRTSGGRNTGELFF.

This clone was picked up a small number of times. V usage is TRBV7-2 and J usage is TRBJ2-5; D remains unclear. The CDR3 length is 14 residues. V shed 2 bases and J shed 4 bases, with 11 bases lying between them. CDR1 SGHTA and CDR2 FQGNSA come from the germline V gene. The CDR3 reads CASSLRVGGETQYF. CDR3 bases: TGTGCCAGCAGCTTAAGAGTAGGCGGAGAGACCCAGTACTTC.

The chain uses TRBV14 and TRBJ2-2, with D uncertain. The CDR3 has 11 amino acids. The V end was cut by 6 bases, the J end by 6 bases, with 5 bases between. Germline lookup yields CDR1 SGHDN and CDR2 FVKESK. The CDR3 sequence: CASSHSGELFF. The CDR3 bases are TGTGCCAGCAGTCACTCCGGGGAGCTGTTTTTT.

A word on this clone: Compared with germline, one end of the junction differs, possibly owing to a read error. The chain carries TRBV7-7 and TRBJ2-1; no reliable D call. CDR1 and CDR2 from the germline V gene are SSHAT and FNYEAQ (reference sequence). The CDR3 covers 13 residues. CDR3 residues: CASSPGSGNEQFF. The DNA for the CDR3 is TGTGCTAGCAGCCCCGGGTCGGGTAATGAGCAGTTCTTC.

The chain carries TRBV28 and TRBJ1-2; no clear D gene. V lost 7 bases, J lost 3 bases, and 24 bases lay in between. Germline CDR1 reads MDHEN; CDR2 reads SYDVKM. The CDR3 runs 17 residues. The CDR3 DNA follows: TGTGCCAGCACCCCCTCGGGAGGGCACCACATCTACTATGGCTACACCTTC. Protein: CASTPSGGHHIYYGYTF.

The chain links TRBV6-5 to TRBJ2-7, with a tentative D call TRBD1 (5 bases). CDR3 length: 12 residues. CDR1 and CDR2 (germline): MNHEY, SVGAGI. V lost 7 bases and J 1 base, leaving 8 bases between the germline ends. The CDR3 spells CASTAGSYEQYF. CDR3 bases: TGTGCCAGCACCGCAGGGTCCTACGAGCAGTACTTC.

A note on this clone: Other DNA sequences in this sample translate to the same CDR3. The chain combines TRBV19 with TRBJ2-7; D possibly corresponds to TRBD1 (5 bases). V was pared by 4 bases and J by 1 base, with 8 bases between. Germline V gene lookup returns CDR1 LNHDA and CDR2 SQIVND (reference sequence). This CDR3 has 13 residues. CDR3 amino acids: CASSSQGSYEQYF. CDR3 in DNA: TGTGCCAGTAGTAGTCAGGGTTCCTACGAGCAGTACTTC.

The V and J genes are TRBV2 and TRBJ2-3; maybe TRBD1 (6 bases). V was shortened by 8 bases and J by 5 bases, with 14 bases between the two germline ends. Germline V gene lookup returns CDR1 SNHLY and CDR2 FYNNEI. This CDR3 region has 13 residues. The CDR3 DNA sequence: TGTGCCAGCCGGCAGGGGCCCGGAGATACGCAGTATTTT. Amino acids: CASRQGPGDTQYF. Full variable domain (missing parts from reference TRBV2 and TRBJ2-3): EPEVTQTPSHQVTQMGQEVILRCVPISNHLYFYWYRQILGQKVEFLVSFYNNEISEKSEIFDDQFSVERPDGSNFTLKIRSTKLEDSAMYFCASRQGPGDTQYFGPGTRLTVL.